The TCR beta chain under discussion was sequenced for a study of T cells in Graves' hyperthyroidism and ophthalmopathy (dated by TCRdb to about 2019). About the investigation overall: Peripheral blood samples were taken at the time of initial diagnosis, prior to any treatment. Thyroid tissue and blood T-cell repertoires from six Graves' hyperthyroidism patients were also compared in the study. After blood sampling, hyperthyroidism patients were treated with methimazole at a starting dose of 30 mg daily, and ophthalmopathy patients were treated with high-dose intravenous methylprednisolone. To identify TCR V-J signatures that set the groups apart, the researchers used a discovery cohort of about a hundred patients, made up of under 45 with Graves' ophthalmopathy and approximately 57 with stable Graves' hyperthyroidism. Prospective prediction of ophthalmopathy was tested in an independent validation cohort of under 20 hyperthyroidism patients and 17 patients who later progressed to ophthalmopathy. The paper reports TCR Vbeta CDR3 sequencing of approximately 130 peripheral blood samples: 43 ophthalmopathy, 70 to 85 hyperthyroidism and around 17 progressor patients. For training and testing, the approximately 92 patients in the discovery cohort were randomly divided in a 7:3 ratio. General findings and caveats noted by the study authors: In validation, the model predicted progression to ophthalmopathy a median of 6.5 months before onset, with about 64% sensitivity and around 76% specificity. In cross-validation, a model built on a 13 V-J signature told ophthalmopathy apart from stable hyperthyroidism with 87.88% sensitivity and approximately 81% specificity, and in testing the same model reached 80%/75%. No statistical method was used to set the sample size in advance, and investigators knew the group allocation. Most expanded thyroid clonotypes (frequency above 0.001) were also found in blood, which suggests that blood repertoires may mirror thyroid immune responses.

Ophthalmopathy patients had moderately to severely active disease, Clinical Activity Score of at least 3, NOSPECS grade of at least 4, and duration under 3 months. The study excluded patients with uncontrolled infections, other autoimmune diseases, pregnancy or lactation. Diagnoses were established on the basis of clinical symptoms, serum thyroxine and TRAb, thyroid ultrasound, and orbital computed tomography. PBMCs were separated from roughly 9.3 ml of fresh peripheral blood using Ficoll-Paque density gradient centrifugation. Trizol reagent was used to extract total RNA, and RNA quality was then checked on an Agilent 2100 Bioanalyzer. This clonotype has at least ten counts. Its recognized antigen is unknown. No much larger clonotype is one base removed from it; base qualities were not supplied. The TCR beta CDR3 regions were amplified from RNA transcripts. A first-round RT-PCR of the TCR CDR3 used the HTBI primer set with the Qiagen OneStep RT-PCR kit. Libraries were constructed in a second round of multiplex PCR, after which size selection and purification were performed. Paired-end sequencing of the libraries was performed with 100 bp reads on an Illumina HiSeq2000. The original pipeline was this. SOAPnuke was used to process the raw data, throwing out any read that contained adapters or uncalled bases, had a mean Phred below 15, or lacked an exact constant-primer or identifier match. COPE v1.2.5 was used to merge high-quality paired reads, and clonotypes were defined as unique nucleotide sequences. Clonotypes were aligned to IMGT TRBV, TRBD and TRBJ reference segments using MiTCR v1.1. Analysis was restricted to V-J combinations with a frequency above 0.0001, which covered 98% to 99.2% of repertoires. A TCS score was defined as the ratio between F50 (clonal expansion) and ExV (chaos), using BLOSUM62-based TCRdist between CDR3 peptides within each V-J. Welch's t-statistics and random forest reduced fewer than 600 V-J features to some 14, which were used in a naive Bayes classifier (R e1071). The public reads were reanalyzed by TCRdb: fastp trimming at Q25, MiXCR alignment, in-frame beta chains only. Rows are unified per CDR3 protein, each entry keeping the most common DNA and genes. V and J calls and clone size were set by TCRdb, not the authors. The table for this sample lists around 270,000 distinct CDR3 sequences; roughly 20% of them were counted only once. The top ten clonotypes cover approximately 37% of the sample.

CDR3 length: 14 amino acids, cysteine to phenylalanine. The DNA shown is the 42-base CDR3, in frame from base 1. V is shortened by 4 bases, J by 0 bases, and the region joining them spans 9 bases. The germline V gene sets CDR1 to MGHRA and CDR2 to YSYEKL. The specimen sequenced was blood. This clonotype was sampled from a man aged 50 to 59 with Graves' ophthalmopathy. The chain employs TRBV4-1 and TRBJ1-1, with the D gene not confidently named. The nucleotides are TGCGCCAGCAGCCTACAGACCTTGAACACTGAAGCTTTCTTT. This translates into CASSLQTLNTEAFF.